This passage covers 25 T cell receptor beta chains from one sample sequenced in a study of T cells after yellow fever vaccination. TCRdb reprocessed the 5' RACE reads with MiXCR, giving one entry per CDR3 protein. In the table there are hundreds of thousands of distinct CDR3 sequences, about a sixth of which are singletons. The material was PBMCs, obtained 4 to 6 days after the first yellow fever vaccination. All receptors derive from a young man who received the YFV17D yellow fever vaccine.

This clonotype showed up just a few times. The gene calls are TRBV7-6 and TRBJ1-6, with D uncertain. Trimming stripped 5 bases from V and 8 bases from J, with 10 bases between. The CDR3 sequence is 13 residues long. Looked up from germline, CDR1 is SGHVS and CDR2 is FNYEAQ. CDR3 DNA sequence: TGTGCCAGCAGCCAAGCTAGCTATTCACCCCTCCACTTT. This gives the protein CASSQASYSPLHF.

The chain is built from TRBV3-1 and TRBJ2-5; tentatively, D is TRBD1 or TRBD2 (5 bases each). Germline lookup yields CDR1 LGHDT and CDR2 YNNKEL (reference sequence). V was trimmed by 2 bases and J by 4 bases, leaving 11 bases between them. CDR3 length: 14 amino acids. DNA for the CDR3: TGTGCCAGCAGCCAACACCGGGACGTAGAGACCCAGTACTTC. Translating gives CASSQHRDVETQYF.

J is TRBJ1-5 and V is TRBV6-1; a possible D gene is TRBD1 (5 bases). With 6 bases removed from V and 3 bases from J, the gap between germline ends came to 15 bases. The CDR3 has 15 amino acids. Per germline, CDR1 MNHNS and CDR2 SASEGT. Here the CDR3 reads CASSGGTAFNQPQHF. As DNA, the CDR3 is TGTGCCAGCAGCGGGGGTACAGCCTTCAATCAGCCCCAGCATTTT.

This clonotype came up a few times. Germline is not matched at one junction end, which may reflect a read error. The chain joins TRBV6-2 or TRBV6-3 to TRBJ2-7, with 10 bases lining up with TRBD2. The length of the CDR3 is 18 residues. Germline values: CDR1 MNHEY, CDR2 SVGEGT. The CDR3 sequence: CASSYSASGGGRSSEQYF. In DNA, the CDR3 is TGTGCCAGCAGTTACTCGGCTAGCGGGGGAGGCCGGTCCTCCGAGCAGTACTTC.

The chain couples TRBV6-5 to TRBJ2-7; D possibly corresponds to TRBD1 (6 bases). Looked up from germline, CDR1 is MNHEY and CDR2 is SVGAGI. The CDR3 has 14 amino acids. The germline V and J ends were trimmed by 3 bases and 5 bases, with 14 bases remaining between them. This CDR3 is CASSYTGWGHEQYF. The CDR3, as DNA: TGTGCCAGCAGTTATACAGGGTGGGGCCACGAGCAGTACTTC.

The rearrangement uses TRBV5-1 and TRBJ2-3, with D uncertain. The CDR3 consists of 15 residues. Trimming shortened V by 3 bases and J by 4 bases, and 15 bases separated the two germline ends. Per germline, CDR1 SGHRS and CDR2 YFSETQ. The CDR3 bases are TGCGCCAGCAGCTCAGGCCTTAGCCAAGCAGATACGCAGTATTTT. As protein: CASSSGLSQADTQYF.

V and J are TRBV5-1 and TRBJ1-6; TRBD1 matches at 9 bases. The germline V gene encodes CDR1 SGHRS and CDR2 YFSETQ. V was clipped by 2 bases and J by 7 bases; unmatched bases: 7. This CDR3 has 16 amino acids. The CDR3 DNA follows: TGCGCCAGCAGCTTACAGGGGGCGTTGGGGAATTCACCCCTCCACTTT. Its protein is CASSLQGALGNSPLHF.

This clonotype was counted a few times. V gene TRBV5-6 combines with J gene TRBJ2-5; TRBD2 matches at 8 bases. The CDR3 consists of 14 residues. Per germline, CDR1 SGHDT and CDR2 YYEEEE. V trimming: 4 bases; J trimming: 6 bases; junction bases outside the gene matches: 8. CDR3 coding DNA: TGTGCCAGCAGCGGTGGACTAGCCGCAAAGACCCAGTACTTC. Protein sequence: CASSGGLAAKTQYF.

There are a few counts of this clonotype. The V call is TRBV7-9, the J call TRBJ1-6; D unresolved. This CDR3 contains 14 residues. The V and J ends lost 3 bases and 7 bases respectively, with 10 bases between them. From germline, CDR1 is SEHNR and CDR2 FQNEAQ (reference sequence). The DNA of the CDR3 is TGTGCCAGCAGCTTTAGCCGGACCAATTCACCCCTCCACTTT. Translated, it gives CASSFSRTNSPLHF.

There are a few counts of this clonotype. The chain uses TRBV4-2 and TRBJ2-1; TRBD2 agrees at 9 bases. CDR3 length: 16 residues. J was trimmed by 4 bases and V by 5 bases; bases with no gene match: 9. Germline V gene sequence: CDR1 LGHNA, CDR2 YNFKEQ. The DNA of the CDR3 is TGTGCCAGCAGCTCCCAGGCGGGGGGGTTTTACAATGAGCAGTTCTTC. It translates to CASSSQAGGFYNEQFF.

V and J are TRBV30 and TRBJ1-2; possibly TRBD1 for D (5 bases). V was cut by 8 bases and J by 6 bases, with 22 bases left in between. The CDR3 extends over 14 amino acids. Germline CDR1 GTSNPN, CDR2 SVGIG (reference sequence). The CDR3, as DNA: TGTGCCCCCACCGAGCTCTCTGGGGACGATGGCTACACCTTC. Encoded protein: CAPTELSGDDGYTF.

In its sample, this clonotype was seen a few times. The chain joins TRBV7-2 to TRBJ2-1, with D possibly TRBD1 on 5 matching bases. CDR1 SGHTA and CDR2 FQGNSA come from the germline V gene. The CDR3 has 15 amino acids. The V end lost 5 bases, the J end lost 2 bases, and 13 bases lay between the germline ends. Written as DNA, the CDR3 is TGTGCCAGCAGCGTGGTGTGGGGCGCCTACAATGAGCAGTTCTTC. It is translated as CASSVVWGAYNEQFF.

Only a few counts were recorded for this clonotype. The rearrangement uses TRBV5-1 and TRBJ2-6; a possible D gene is TRBD2 (6 bases). This CDR3 contains 17 residues. Germline V CDR1 and CDR2: SGHRS, YFSETQ. The V gene lost 1 base and the J gene lost 0 bases, with 11 bases spanning the gap. CDR3 sequence: CASSLWEASSGANVLTF. The CDR3 DNA sequence: TGCGCCAGCAGCTTGTGGGAGGCCAGCTCTGGGGCCAACGTCCTGACTTTC. Combining the CDR3 with reference TRBV5-1 and TRBJ2-6 gives the whole variable domain KAGVTQTPRYLIKTRGQQVTLSCSPISGHRSVSWYQQTPGQGLQFLFEYFSETQRNKGNFPGRFSGRQFSNSRSEMNVSTLELGDSALYLCASSLWEASSGANVLTFGAGSRLTVL.

The chain recombines TRBV5-4 with TRBJ1-1; perhaps TRBD1 as D (5 bases). CDR1 is SGHNT, CDR2 YYREEE, per germline (reference sequence). V was pared by 3 bases and J by 1 base, with 10 bases between. The CDR3 extends over 14 amino acids. The CDR3 DNA sequence: TGTGCCAGCAGCTCCCCCCAGGGGAACACTGAAGCTTTCTTT. It encodes CASSSPQGNTEAFF.

This clonotype was seen a handful of times. The junction departs from germline at one end; a sequencing error may be responsible. The chain joins TRBV20-1 to TRBJ2-7; D is unclear. CDR3 length: 15 amino acids. From germline, CDR1 is DFQATT and CDR2 SNEGSKA (reference sequence). The CDR3 region is CSAPDALVGSFEQYF. In nucleotides, the CDR3 is TGCAGTGCACCCGACGCCCTGGTGGGGTCCTTCGAGCAGTACTTC.

The CDR3 sequence is CASSPGQGWSYEQYV. The DNA for the CDR3 is TGTGCCAGCAGTCCTGGACAGGGATGGTCCTACGAGCAGTACGTC. V and J are TRBV28 and TRBJ2-7, with 8 bases matching TRBD1. In germline, CDR1 is MDHEN, CDR2 SYDVKM. Germline trimming cut 5 bases from V and 1 base from J; bases unmatched to any gene: 7. The CDR3 spans 15 residues.

This clonotype was detected only a few times. The rearrangement links TRBV10-3 to TRBJ2-3, with unresolved D. The CDR3 is 12 residues long. Germline lookup yields CDR1 ENHRY and CDR2 SYGVKD. Written as DNA, the CDR3 is TGTGCTATTCAAGGTAGCACAGATACGCAGTATTTT. Translated, it gives CAIQGSTDTQYF.

The table lists this clonotype with a few counts. The V and J genes are TRBV29-1 and TRBJ2-5; a possible D gene is TRBD2 (6 bases). V lost 3 bases and J lost 1, with 15 bases in between. This CDR3 has 15 amino acids. Germline-derived CDR1 and CDR2 are SQVTM and ANQGSEA. CDR3 nucleotides: TGCAGCGTTGAGGCGTCAGGGAGGCGCCAAGAGACCCAGTACTTC. Its translation: CSVEASGRRQETQYF.

The chain uses TRBV28 and TRBJ1-1; 7 positions agree with TRBD1. Germline values: CDR1 MDHEN, CDR2 SYDVKM. CDR3 length: 12 residues. V lost 9 bases, J lost 3 bases, and 4 bases stayed unmatched. This chain's CDR3 is CASWDRYTEAFF. In DNA form, the CDR3 reads TGTGCCAGTTGGGACAGATACACTGAAGCTTTCTTT.

This clonotype was found a few times. This chain uses TRBV11-2 with TRBJ2-3, with 9 bases matching TRBD2. This CDR3 contains 19 residues. Germline V lookup: CDR1 SGHAT, CDR2 FQNNGV. Trimming took 5 bases from V and 2 from J; bases not matched to a gene: 17. The CDR3 bases are TGTGCCAGCAGCCCTGCCGCTAGCGGGGTCCTTTCGTTCACAGATACGCAGTATTTT. It yields the protein CASSPAASGVLSFTDTQYF.

The V gene is TRBV4-2, the J gene TRBJ2-2; D is perhaps TRBD1 (6 bases). The germline gives CDR1 LGHNA, CDR2 YNFKEQ. The CDR3 loop spans 18 amino acids. Trimming left V 1 base short and J 9 bases short, with 24 bases between. In nucleotides, the CDR3 is TGTGCCAGCAGCCAAGTGAACCTAGGGGACACAATGGCCTGGGAGCTGTTTTTT. The encoded protein is CASSQVNLGDTMAWELFF.

This clonotype was seen a few times. The chain is built from TRBV28 and TRBJ1-2; D might be TRBD1 (6 bases). CDR3 length: 15 residues. Per the germline V gene, CDR1 is MDHEN and CDR2 is SYDVKM. The V end was cut by 2 bases, the J end by 5 bases, with 15 bases between. The DNA of the CDR3 is TGTGCCAGCAGTTTAGGGGCAGGGGTCCTTTATGGCTACACCTTC. This gives the protein CASSLGAGVLYGYTF.

The chain couples TRBV5-1 to TRBJ1-1, with TRBD1 identical over 8 bases. J lost 4 bases, V lost 4 bases, and 15 bases had no gene match. CDR3 length equals 17 residues. The germline V gene has CDR1 SGHRS and CDR2 YFSETQ. The CDR3 DNA is TGCGCCAGCAGCGTACAAGGACAGGGAGGGTCGGGCACTGAAGCTTTCTTT. It is translated as CASSVQGQGGSGTEAFF.

The chain carries TRBV11-2 and TRBJ1-4, with D uncertain. The CDR3 is 15 amino acids. Germline V gene data show CDR1 as SGHAT and CDR2 as FQNNGV. Trimming stripped 4 bases from V and 1 base from J, with 10 bases between. In DNA form, the CDR3 reads TGTGCCAGCAGCTCATCAGGATTAACTAATGAAAAACTGTTTTTT. Residues: CASSSSGLTNEKLFF.

The chain carries TRBV9 and TRBJ2-2; D possibly corresponds to TRBD2 (5 bases). Between the trimmed V and J ends, which lost 4 bases and 7 bases, there was a span of 17 bases. The CDR3 is made up of 15 amino acids. Germline lookup yields CDR1 SGDLS and CDR2 YYNGEE. Here the CDR3 reads CASSPLDLVGGELFF. The CDR3 bases are TGTGCCAGCAGCCCCCTGGACTTGGTTGGCGGGGAGCTGTTTTTT.